A selection of T cell receptor beta chains follows, all from one sample in a study of OX40 agonist ivuxolimab in advanced cancers. Method: immunoSEQ multiplex PCR; TCRdb's copy keeps in-frame clones and lacks some. There are 75,000 to 95,000 clones in the sample; approximately 90% occur only once, and 6.5% to 8.5% lies in the top ten. Sequences were derived from CD4+ or CD8+ T cells sorted from blood, sampled in a trial of the OX40 agonist ivuxolimab. The receptors shown here come from an adult with an advanced solid tumor such as melanoma, head and neck, liver or kidney cancer. Both conserved end residues are part of each CDR3. The order of the fields is J gene, V gene, clone size, D gene, CDR3 protein, CDR3 DNA. A D gene is named only where the DNA matches it firmly. A clone size is listed for some rows: how often the clone was seen (once, few, many), or a class if it is expanded.

TRBJ1-1,TRBV9,NA,NA,CASSAQQGGGTEAFF,TGTGCCAGCAGCGCCCAACAGGGCGGTGGCACTGAAGCTTTCTTT
TRBJ1-6,TRBV2,NA,TRBD1,CASSEALGTVAIGPPLHF,TGTGCCAGCAGTGAAGCTCTAGGGACAGTGGCGATCGGCCCACCCCTCCACTTT
TRBJ1-4,TRBV19,NA,TRBD1,CASSPGQALPEKLFF,TGTGCCAGTAGTCCGGGACAGGCCCTCCCGGAAAAACTGTTTTTT
TRBJ2-3,TRBV6-1,NA,TRBD2,CASTAGTSRIGTQYF,TGTGCCAGCACCGCCGGGACTAGCCGCATAGGTACGCAGTATTTT
TRBJ1-5,TRBV5-1,few,NA,CASSLGQVDQPQHF,TGCGCCAGCAGCTTGGGACAGGTTGATCAGCCCCAGCATTTT
TRBJ2-6,TRBV5-1,NA,NA,CASSLGFGNGANVLTF,NA
TRBJ2-2,TRBV19,NA,NA,CASEGRELFF,TGTGCCAGTGAGGGTAGGGAGCTGTTTTTT
TRBJ1-5,TRBV7-3,NA,TRBD1,CASSTDRERNQPQHF,TGTGCCAGCAGCACGGACAGGGAGCGCAATCAGCCCCAGCATTTT
TRBJ2-1,TRBV5-1,NA,NA,CASSLASVSYNEQFF,TGCGCCAGCAGCTTGGCCAGCGTATCCTACAATGAGCAGTTCTTC
TRBJ2-2,TRBV12-5,NA,NA,CASGLEGTIYGELFF,TGTGCTAGTGGTTTGGAGGGTACCATTTACGGGGAGCTGTTTTTT
TRBJ1-2,TRBV2,NA,TRBD1,CASFYRGNYGYTF,TGTGCCAGCTTTTACAGGGGAAACTATGGCTACACCTTC
TRBJ1-4,TRBV6-6,NA,NA,CASSSPWEKLFF,TGTGCCAGCAGTTCCCCTTGGGAAAAACTGTTTTTT
TRBJ2-7,TRBV30,NA,TRBD1,CAWAPGQGFNEQYF,TGTGCCTGGGCCCCCGGACAGGGATTTAACGAGCAGTACTTC
TRBJ2-1,TRBV11-3,NA,NA,CASSLEGSEQFF,TGTGCCAGCAGCTTAGAAGGCTCCGAGCAGTTCTTC
TRBJ1-1,TRBV30,NA,NA,CAWSVDTATEAFF,TGTGCCTGGAGTGTAGACACCGCAACTGAAGCTTTCTTT
TRBJ2-7,TRBV5-4,NA,TRBD2,CASSTAGSSYEQYF,TGTGCCAGCAGCACAGCGGGAAGCTCCTACGAGCAGTACTTC
TRBJ1-2,TRBV5-1,NA,NA,CASSLDQGISYGYTF,TGCGCCAGCAGCTTGGATCAGGGCATCAGCTATGGCTACACCTTC